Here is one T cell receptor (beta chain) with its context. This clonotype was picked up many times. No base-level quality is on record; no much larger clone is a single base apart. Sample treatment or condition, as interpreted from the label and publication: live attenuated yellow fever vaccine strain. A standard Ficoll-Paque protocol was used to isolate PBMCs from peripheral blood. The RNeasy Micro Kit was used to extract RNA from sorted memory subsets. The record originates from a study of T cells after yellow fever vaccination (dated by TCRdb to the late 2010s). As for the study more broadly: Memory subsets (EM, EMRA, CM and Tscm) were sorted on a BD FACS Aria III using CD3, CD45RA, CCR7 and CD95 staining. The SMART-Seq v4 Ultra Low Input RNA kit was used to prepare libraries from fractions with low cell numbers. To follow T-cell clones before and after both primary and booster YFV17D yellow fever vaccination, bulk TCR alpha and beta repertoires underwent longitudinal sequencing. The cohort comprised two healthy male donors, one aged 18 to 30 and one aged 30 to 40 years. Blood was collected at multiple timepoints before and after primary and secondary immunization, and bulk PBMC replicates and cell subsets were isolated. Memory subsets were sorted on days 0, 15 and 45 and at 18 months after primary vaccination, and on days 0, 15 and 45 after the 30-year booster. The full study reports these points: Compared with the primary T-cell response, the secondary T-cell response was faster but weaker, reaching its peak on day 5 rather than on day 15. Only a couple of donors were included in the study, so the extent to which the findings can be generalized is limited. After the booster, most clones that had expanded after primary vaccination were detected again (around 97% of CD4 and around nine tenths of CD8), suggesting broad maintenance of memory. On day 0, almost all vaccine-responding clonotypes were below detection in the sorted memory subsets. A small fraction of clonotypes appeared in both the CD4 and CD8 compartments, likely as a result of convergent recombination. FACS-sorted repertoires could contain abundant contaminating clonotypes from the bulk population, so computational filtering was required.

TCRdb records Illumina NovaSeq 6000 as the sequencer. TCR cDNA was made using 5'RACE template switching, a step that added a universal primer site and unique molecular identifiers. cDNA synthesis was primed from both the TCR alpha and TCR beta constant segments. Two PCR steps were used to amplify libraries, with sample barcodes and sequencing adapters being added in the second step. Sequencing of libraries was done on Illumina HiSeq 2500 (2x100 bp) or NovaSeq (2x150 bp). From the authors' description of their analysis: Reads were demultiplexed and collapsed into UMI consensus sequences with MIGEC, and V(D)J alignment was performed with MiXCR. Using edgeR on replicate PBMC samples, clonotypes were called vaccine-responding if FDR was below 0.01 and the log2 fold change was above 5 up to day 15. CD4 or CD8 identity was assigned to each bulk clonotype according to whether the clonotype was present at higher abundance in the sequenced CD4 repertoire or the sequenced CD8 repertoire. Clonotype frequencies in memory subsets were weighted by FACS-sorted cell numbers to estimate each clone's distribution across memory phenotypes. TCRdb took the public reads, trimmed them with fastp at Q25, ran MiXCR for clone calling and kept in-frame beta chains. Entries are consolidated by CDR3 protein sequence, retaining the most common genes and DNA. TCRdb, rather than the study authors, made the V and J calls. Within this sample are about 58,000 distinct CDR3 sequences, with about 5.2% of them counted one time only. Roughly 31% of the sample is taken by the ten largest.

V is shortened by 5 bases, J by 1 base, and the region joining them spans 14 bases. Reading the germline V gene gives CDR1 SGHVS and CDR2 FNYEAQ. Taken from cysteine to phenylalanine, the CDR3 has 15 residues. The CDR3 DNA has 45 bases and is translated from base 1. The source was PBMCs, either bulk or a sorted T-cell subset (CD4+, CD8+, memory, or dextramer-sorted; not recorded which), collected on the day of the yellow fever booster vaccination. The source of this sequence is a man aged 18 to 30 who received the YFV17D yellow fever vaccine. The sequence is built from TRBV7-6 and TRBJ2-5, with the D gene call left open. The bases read TGTGCCAGCAGCCACAGACCCTTGCCCCAAGAGACCCAGTACTTC. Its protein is CASSHRPLPQETQYF.